Listed here are 14 T cell receptor beta chains from one sample, sequenced in a study of glioma-infiltrating T cells after dendritic cell vaccination. Here immunoSEQ multiplex PCR was the method, and the copy in TCRdb shows in-frame clones only, minus some. Of roughly 47,000 clones detected, 85% appear once; the ten largest clones hold over 9.5%. The sample here was blood, taken before dendritic cell vaccination. The source is a human donor with glioblastoma.

The J gene is TRBJ2-3, the V gene TRBV14; D is undetermined. V was shortened by 0 bases and J by 0 bases, with 7 bases between the two germline ends. Germline V gene data show CDR1 as SGHDN and CDR2 as FVKESK. This CDR3 comprises 15 residues. The CDR3 bases are TGTGCCAGCAGCCAAGATAGAAGCAGCACAGATACGCAGTATTTT. It specifies CASSQDRSSTDTQYF.

The chain joins TRBV7-2 to TRBJ2-7, with D possibly TRBD2 on 6 matching bases. CDR3 length equals 16 residues. CDR1 and CDR2 (germline): SGHTA, FQGNSA. With 0 bases removed from V and 2 bases from J, the gap between germline ends came to 14 bases. CDR3: CASSLASGGGAYEQYF. As DNA, the CDR3 is TGTGCCAGCAGCTTAGCCAGCGGAGGAGGGGCCTACGAGCAGTACTTC. Combining the CDR3 with reference TRBV7-2 and TRBJ2-7 gives the whole variable domain GAGVSQSPSNKVTEKGKDVELRCDPISGHTALYWYRQSLGQGLEFLIYFQGNSAPDKSGLPSDRFSAERTGGSVSTLTIQRTQQEDSAVYLCASSLASGGGAYEQYFGPGTRLTVT.

This rearrangement joins TRBV7-3 to TRBJ2-2, with D possibly being TRBD1 (7 bases). V was trimmed by 10 bases and J by 3 bases, leaving 21 bases between them. Germline V gene lookup returns CDR1 SGHTA and CDR2 FQGTGA. The length of the CDR3 is 16 residues. CDR3 DNA sequence: TGTGCCACCCGCCCCCCGGAGGGGGCTTACACCGGGGAGCTGTTTTTT. Encoded protein: CATRPPEGAYTGELFF. Drawing the rest from reference TRBV7-3 and TRBJ2-2, the complete variable domain is GAGVSQTPSNKVTEKGKYVELRCDPISGHTALYWYRQSLGQGPEFLIYFQGTGAADDSGLPNDRFFAVRPEGSVSTLKIQRTERGDSAVYLCATRPPEGAYTGELFFGEGSRLTVL.

The chain uses TRBV18 and TRBJ1-6, with 12 bases that match TRBD1. Trimming cost V 3 bases and J 10 bases; bases outside gene matches: 7. Germline V gene data show CDR1 as KGHSH and CDR2 as LQKENI. The CDR3 spans 16 residues. CDR3: CASSPTGTGGFSPLHF. The CDR3 nucleotides are TGTGCCAGCTCACCGACGGGGACAGGGGGCTTCTCACCCCTCCACTTT.

The V gene is TRBV27, the J gene TRBJ1-5, with D tentatively TRBD1 (6 bases). CDR1 is MNHEY and CDR2 is SMNVEV in the germline V gene (reference sequence). The CDR3 is 14 residues long. CDR3 DNA sequence: TGTGGGGCGGGCAGGGGCTATAGCAATCAGCCCCAGCATTTT. Its protein product is CGAGRGYSNQPQHF.

The chain links TRBV20-1 to TRBJ2-5, with a possible D match to TRBD1 (7 bases). The CDR3 is 11 residues long. Germline V gene lookup returns CDR1 DFQATT and CDR2 SNEGSKA (reference sequence). With 8 bases removed from V and 5 bases from J, the gap between germline ends came to 12 bases. CDR3 in DNA: TGCAGTCAGGGGGGTCGGGAGACCCAGTACTTC. Amino acids: CSQGGRETQYF.

The rearrangement joins TRBV7-2 to TRBJ2-7; D is undetermined. The CDR3 length is 13 residues. V dropped 5 bases and J dropped 0 bases, with 8 bases sitting between them. CDR1 and CDR2 (germline): SGHTA, FQGNSA. CDR3 residues: CASSPEVSYEQYF. In DNA, the CDR3 is TGTGCCAGCAGCCCCGAGGTCTCCTACGAGCAGTACTTC. The full variable domain, completed using reference TRBV7-2 and TRBJ2-7, is GAGVSQSPSNKVTEKGKDVELRCDPISGHTALYWYRQSLGQGLEFLIYFQGNSAPDKSGLPSDRFSAERTGGSVSTLTIQRTQQEDSAVYLCASSPEVSYEQYFGPGTRLTVT.

This sequence joins TRBV9 and TRBJ2-5; possible D gene TRBD1, 6 bases. The CDR3 has 13 amino acids. Between the trimmed V and J ends, which lost 1 base and 3 bases, there was a span of 7 bases. CDR1 and CDR2 (germline): SGDLS, YYNGEE. The CDR3 nucleotides read TGTGCCAGCAGCGTAAACAGGGAAGAGACCCAGTACTTC. This gives the protein CASSVNREETQYF. Complete variable domain (other parts from reference TRBV9 and TRBJ2-5): DSGVTQTPKHLITATGQRVTLRCSPRSGDLSVYWYQQSLDQGLQFLIQYYNGEERAKGNILERFSAQQFPDLHSELNLSSLELGDSALYFCASSVNREETQYFGPGTRLLVL.

This sequence joins TRBV13 and TRBJ2-3; 12 bases line up with TRBD2. The V gene end was trimmed by 4 bases and the J gene end by 4 bases; junction bases not matched to a gene: 6. CDR3 length equals 16 residues. Germline V lookup: CDR1 PRHDT, CDR2 FYEKMQ (reference sequence). The CDR3 sequence: CASSYGLAGYSDTQYF. In nucleotides, the CDR3 is TGTGCCAGCAGCTACGGACTAGCGGGATACTCAGATACGCAGTATTTT.

The CDR3 region has the DNA TGTGCCAGCAGCCACCCCCGGGGGGGGCGCGGGTTAGAGACCCAGTACTTC. This codes for CASSHPRGGRGLETQYF. This chain joins TRBV4-2 and TRBJ2-5; TRBD2 agrees at 8 bases. V lost 3 bases to trimming and J lost 4 bases; unmatched junction nucleotides: 13. This CDR3 has 17 amino acids. Germline V gene data show CDR1 as LGHNA and CDR2 as YNFKEQ.

The J gene is TRBJ2-7, the V gene TRBV5-1; 7 bases are shared with TRBD2. Looked up from germline, CDR1 is SGHRS and CDR2 is YFSETQ. The CDR3 totals 14 residues. Losses at the gene ends were 5 bases for V and 3 bases for J; bases not matched to a gene: 8. This CDR3 reads CASRQAGTVYEQYF. CDR3 DNA sequence: TGCGCCAGCAGACAAGCGGGGACTGTCTACGAGCAGTACTTC.

V and J are TRBV28 and TRBJ2-7; 8 bases agree with TRBD1. J gave up 3 bases and V 4 bases, and 11 bases lay outside the gene matches. The CDR3 length is 16 residues. Per the germline V gene, CDR1 is MDHEN and CDR2 is SYDVKM. CDR3 in amino acids: CASSSTRAGTGYEQYF. The CDR3, as DNA: TGTGCCAGCAGTTCTACTCGGGCCGGGACAGGCTACGAGCAGTACTTC.

The rearrangement uses TRBV7-3 and TRBJ2-3; 8 bases fit TRBD1. The trim removed 4 bases at V and 7 bases at J, leaving 7 bases unmatched. Germline CDR1 SGHTA, CDR2 FQGTGA. The length of the CDR3 is 14 residues. The CDR3 nucleotides are TGTGCCAGCAGCTCCGGACAGGGACCGAATACGCAGTATTTT. This codes for CASSSGQGPNTQYF.

CDR3 sequence reads: CASSYSWGDTDTQYF. Here the CDR3 DNA reads TGTGCCAGCAGTTACTCTTGGGGAGACACAGATACGCAGTATTTT. The chain couples TRBV6-5 to TRBJ2-3; perhaps TRBD2 as D (5 bases). This CDR3 is 15 amino acids long. Germline V gene sequence: CDR1 MNHEY, CDR2 SVGAGI. Trimming took off 0 bases at V and 2 bases at J, with 9 bases between the two ends.